One and the same sample provided the 27 T cell receptor beta chains below, sequenced in a study of monozygotic twins with inflammatory bowel disease. TCRdb re-called the 5' RACE reads; every CDR3 protein appears as one record, without DNA. This table lists some 450,000 distinct CDR3 sequences. Sequenced material: blood. These receptors were taken from a human donor with ulcerative colitis or Crohn's disease, or a healthy co-twin of an affected twin (not recorded which).

The chain employs TRBV19 and TRBJ1-1; checking the TCRdb D call of TRBD1 is not possible without DNA. Germline loops: CDR1 LNHDA, CDR2 SQIVND (reference sequence). The CDR3 spans 16 residues. This chain's CDR3 is CASSMAGQHMNTEAFF.

CDR3 protein: CASSQGRGRGNTIYF. The chain couples TRBV4-2 to TRBJ1-3; TCRdb selects TRBD1, and the lack of DNA leaves this call unchecked. This CDR3 is 15 amino acids long. The germline CDR1 and CDR2 sequences are LGHNA and YNFKEQ.

This chain links TRBV6-1 with TRBJ2-3; without DNA, the TCRdb call of TRBD2 cannot be checked. Germline V lookup: CDR1 MNHNS, CDR2 SASEGT. The CDR3 length is 12 residues. CDR3 protein: CASRRAKDTQYF.

The rearrangement uses TRBV7-8 and TRBJ2-7; the TCRdb D gene call, TRBD1, has no DNA to confirm it. CDR1 is SGHVS, CDR2 FQNEAQ, per germline. This CDR3 is built from 13 residues. The CDR3 here is CASSLGTLYEQYF.

The chain couples TRBV5-5 to TRBJ2-2. Germline-derived CDR1 and CDR2 are SGHKS and YYEKEE (reference sequence). The CDR3 is made up of 15 amino acids. The CDR3 is CASSLVKQNTGELFF.

The chain recombines TRBV20-1 with TRBJ1-1; TCRdb returns TRBD1, unconfirmable since there is no DNA. Germline CDR1 and CDR2: DFQATT and SNEGSKA (reference sequence). CDR3 size: 13 residues. CDR3 loop: CSATRGEGTEAFF.

J is TRBJ1-4 and V is TRBV6-5; TCRdb's D call of TRBD1 is untestable without DNA. Germline assignment: CDR1 MNHEY and CDR2 SVGAGI. The CDR3 runs to 13 residues. CDR3 sequence: CASSYSPGEKLFF.

The chain uses TRBV10-3 and TRBJ2-2. Per germline, CDR1 ENHRY and CDR2 SYGVKD. This CDR3 is built from 16 residues. CDR3 amino acids: CAIGYVLATNTGELFF.

The chain is built from TRBV30 and TRBJ2-7; TCRdb calls TRBD1, which cannot be checked without DNA. The CDR3 consists of 13 residues. Per germline, CDR1 GTSNPN and CDR2 SVGIG (reference sequence). The CDR3 loop is CAWSKQGASEQYF.

V usage is TRBV9 and J usage is TRBJ2-1; as DNA is missing, the TRBD1 call by TCRdb cannot be tested. The germline V gene has CDR1 SGDLS and CDR2 YYNGEE. CDR3 length equals 15 residues. CDR3 loop: CASSRGGQAYNEQFF.

Here the CDR3 reads CASSFWGSTLPLHF. This chain joins TRBV12-3 or TRBV12-4 and TRBJ1-6. This CDR3 is 14 amino acids long.

This sequence joins TRBV6-5 and TRBJ2-3; TCRdb selects TRBD2, and the lack of DNA leaves this call unchecked. The CDR3 is made up of 14 amino acids. Per germline, CDR1 MNHEY and CDR2 SVGAGI. The CDR3 sequence: CASSSLMGTDTQYF.

V is TRBV12-3 or TRBV12-4 and J is TRBJ2-3; TCRdb picks TRBD2, but there is no DNA to check that call. The CDR3 is 16 residues long. This CDR3 is CASSIDSGVSTDTQYF.

The rearrangement links TRBV14 to TRBJ2-2; TCRdb gives TRBD1 as the D gene, but with no DNA this cannot be confirmed. Germline V gene sequence: CDR1 SGHDN, CDR2 FVKESK. The CDR3 runs to 13 residues. CDR3 loop: CASSPGQRGELFF.

V gene TRBV12-3 or TRBV12-4 combines with J gene TRBJ1-2; TCRdb returns TRBD1, unconfirmable since there is no DNA. The length of the CDR3 is 12 residues. This CDR3 reads CASTIGGYGYTF.

The chain recombines TRBV6-1 with TRBJ2-1; TCRdb outputs TRBD1, but without DNA this stays unchecked. The CDR3 contains 16 residues. The germline V gene encodes CDR1 MNHNS and CDR2 SASEGT. The CDR3 spells CASRKTGTALYNEQFF.

The J gene is TRBJ2-5, the V gene TRBV2; TCRdb names TRBD1, which stays unverified in the absence of DNA. The CDR3 length is 14 residues. Germline CDR1 SNHLY, CDR2 FYNNEI. Here the CDR3 reads CASSETGFQETQYF. Filled out from reference TRBV2 and TRBJ2-5, the complete variable domain reads EPEVTQTPSHQVTQMGQEVILRCVPISNHLYFYWYRQILGQKVEFLVSFYNNEISEKSEIFDDQFSVERPDGSNFTLKIRSTKLEDSAMYFCASSETGFQETQYFGPGTRLLVL.

The genes are TRBV7-6 and TRBJ2-6; TCRdb's assignment of TRBD1 cannot be checked, as there is no DNA. The germline gives CDR1 SGHVS, CDR2 FNYEAQ. The CDR3 runs to 17 residues. The CDR3 sequence is CASSLYPSGSGANVLTF.

The CDR3 sequence: CASSQVGSGGQGSYEQYF. The chain joins TRBV4-2 to TRBJ2-7; absent DNA, TCRdb's TRBD1 call cannot be checked. This CDR3 has 18 residues. CDR1 and CDR2 from the germline V gene are LGHNA and YNFKEQ.

The rearrangement uses TRBV5-6 and TRBJ2-1; TCRdb's D call, TRBD2, is unchecked because there is no DNA. The CDR3 extends over 15 amino acids. Per germline, CDR1 SGHDT and CDR2 YYEEEE. The CDR3: CASRVLAGVNSEQFF.

V and J are TRBV7-2 and TRBJ1-3. This CDR3 has 17 residues. CDR1 is SGHTA and CDR2 is FQGNSA in the germline V gene. CDR3 sequence: CASSSDWGSGGGNTIYF. The complete variable domain, with remaining parts taken from reference TRBV7-2 and TRBJ1-3, reads GAGVSQSPSNKVTEKGKDVELRCDPISGHTALYWYRQSLGQGLEFLIYFQGNSAPDKSGLPSDRFSAERTGGSVSTLTIQRTQQEDSAVYLCASSSDWGSGGGNTIYFGEGSWLTVV.

J is TRBJ2-6 and V is TRBV6-1. The CDR3 spans 15 residues. From germline, CDR1 is MNHNS and CDR2 SASEGT. The CDR3 spells CASNVGGTGANVLTF.

V is TRBV5-1 and J is TRBJ1-2; TCRdb's D call of TRBD1 is untestable without DNA. The CDR3 has 15 amino acids. CDR1 is SGHRS and CDR2 is YFSETQ in the germline V gene. The CDR3 loop reads CASSFGTGINYGYTF.

V and J are TRBV19 and TRBJ1-1; lacking DNA, the TRBD1 call made by TCRdb goes unchecked. CDR1 is LNHDA and CDR2 is SQIVND in the germline V gene (reference sequence). The CDR3 extends over 15 amino acids. The chain's CDR3 is CASRTTGGFGTEAFF.

This chain connects TRBV12-3 or TRBV12-4 to TRBJ1-2; TCRdb calls TRBD1, which cannot be checked without DNA. The CDR3 runs to 15 residues. This CDR3 is CASSSRRDRALSSTF.

V is TRBV20-1 and J is TRBJ1-6. CDR1 DFQATT and CDR2 SNEGSKA come from the germline V gene (reference sequence). CDR3 length: 14 residues. The CDR3 here is CSARDVAENSPLHF.

The V call is TRBV5-1, the J call TRBJ2-1; TCRdb's D call of TRBD1 is untestable without DNA. Germline assignment: CDR1 SGHRS and CDR2 YFSETQ. CDR3 length equals 15 residues. CDR3 residues: CASSLAPGIYNEQFF.